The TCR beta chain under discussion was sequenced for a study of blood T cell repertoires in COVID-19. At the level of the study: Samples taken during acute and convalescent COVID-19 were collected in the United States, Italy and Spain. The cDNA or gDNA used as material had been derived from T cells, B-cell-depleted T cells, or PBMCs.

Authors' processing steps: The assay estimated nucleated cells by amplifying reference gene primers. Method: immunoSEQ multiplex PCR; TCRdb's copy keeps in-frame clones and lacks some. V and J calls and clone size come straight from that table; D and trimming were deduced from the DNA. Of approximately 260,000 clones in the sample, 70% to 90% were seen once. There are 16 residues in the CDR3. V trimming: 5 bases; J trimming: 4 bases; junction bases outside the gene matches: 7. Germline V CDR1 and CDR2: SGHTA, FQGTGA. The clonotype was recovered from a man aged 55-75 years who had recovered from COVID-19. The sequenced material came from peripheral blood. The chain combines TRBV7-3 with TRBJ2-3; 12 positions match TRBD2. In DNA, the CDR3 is TGTGCCAGCAGCCCTCTAGCGGGGGGGCGAGCAGATACGCAGTATTTT. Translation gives CASSPLAGGRADTQYF.